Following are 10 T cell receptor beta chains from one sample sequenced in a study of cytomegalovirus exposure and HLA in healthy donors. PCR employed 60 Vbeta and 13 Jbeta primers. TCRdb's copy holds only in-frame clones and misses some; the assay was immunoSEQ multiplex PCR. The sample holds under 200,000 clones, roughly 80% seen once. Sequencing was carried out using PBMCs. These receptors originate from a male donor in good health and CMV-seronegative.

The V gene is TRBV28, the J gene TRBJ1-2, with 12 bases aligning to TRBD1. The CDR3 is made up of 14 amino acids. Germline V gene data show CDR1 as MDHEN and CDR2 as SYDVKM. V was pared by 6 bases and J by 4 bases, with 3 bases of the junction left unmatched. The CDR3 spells CASRGGQGAYGYTF. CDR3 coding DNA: TGTGCCAGCAGGGGGGGACAGGGGGCCTATGGCTACACCTTC.

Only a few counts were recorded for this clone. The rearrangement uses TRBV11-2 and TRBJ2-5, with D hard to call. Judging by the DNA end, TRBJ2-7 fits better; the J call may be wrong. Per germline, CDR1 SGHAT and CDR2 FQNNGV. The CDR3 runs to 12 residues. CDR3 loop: CASSSRFYEQYF. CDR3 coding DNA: TGTGCCAGCAGCTCGAGGTTCTACGAGCAGTACTTC.

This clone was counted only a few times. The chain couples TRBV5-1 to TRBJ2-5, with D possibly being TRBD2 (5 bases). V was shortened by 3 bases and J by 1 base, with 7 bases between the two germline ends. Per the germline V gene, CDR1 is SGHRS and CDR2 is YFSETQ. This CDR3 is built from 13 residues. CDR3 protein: CASSYGLQETQYF. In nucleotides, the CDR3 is TGCGCCAGCAGCTACGGACTCCAAGAGACCCAGTACTTC.

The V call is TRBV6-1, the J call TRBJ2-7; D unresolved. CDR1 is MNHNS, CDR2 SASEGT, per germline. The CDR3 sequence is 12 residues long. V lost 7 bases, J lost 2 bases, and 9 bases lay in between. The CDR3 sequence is CASTLTPYEQYF. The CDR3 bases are TGTGCCAGCACTCTAACTCCCTACGAGCAGTACTTC.

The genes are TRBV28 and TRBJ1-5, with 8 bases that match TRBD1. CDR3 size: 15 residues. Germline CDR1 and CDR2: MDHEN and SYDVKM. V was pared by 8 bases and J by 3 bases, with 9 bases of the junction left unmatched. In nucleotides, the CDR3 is TGTGCCAGCGCCTCAGGGGGCCTTGACAATCAGCCCCAGCATTTT. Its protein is CASASGGLDNQPQHF.

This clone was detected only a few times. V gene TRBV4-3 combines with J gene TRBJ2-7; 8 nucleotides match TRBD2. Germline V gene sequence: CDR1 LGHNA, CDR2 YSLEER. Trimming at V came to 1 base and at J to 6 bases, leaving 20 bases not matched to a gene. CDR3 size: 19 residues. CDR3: CASSQGIVWRREATGEQYF. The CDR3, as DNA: TGCGCCAGCAGCCAAGGGATCGTGTGGAGGCGGGAGGCGACCGGCGAGCAGTACTTC.

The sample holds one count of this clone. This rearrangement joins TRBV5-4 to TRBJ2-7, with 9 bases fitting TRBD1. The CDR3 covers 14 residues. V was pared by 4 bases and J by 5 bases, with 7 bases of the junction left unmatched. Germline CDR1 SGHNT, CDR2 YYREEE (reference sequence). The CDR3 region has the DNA TGTGCCAGCAGCCAGACAGGGGGGTTCGACGAGCAGTACTTC. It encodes CASSQTGGFDEQYF.

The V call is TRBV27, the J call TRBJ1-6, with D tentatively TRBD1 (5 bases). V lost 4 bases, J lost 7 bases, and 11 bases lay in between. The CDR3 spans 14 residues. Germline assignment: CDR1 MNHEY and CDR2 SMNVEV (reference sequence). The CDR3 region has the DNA TGTGCCAGCAGTTGGGGCAGTCAGAATTCACCCCTCCACTTT. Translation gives CASSWGSQNSPLHF.

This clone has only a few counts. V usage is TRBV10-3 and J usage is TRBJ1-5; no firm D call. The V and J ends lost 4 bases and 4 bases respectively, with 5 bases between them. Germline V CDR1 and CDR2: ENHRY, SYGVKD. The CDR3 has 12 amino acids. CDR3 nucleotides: TGTGCCATCAGTGGCGTTAATCAGCCCCAGCATTTT. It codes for CAISGVNQPQHF.

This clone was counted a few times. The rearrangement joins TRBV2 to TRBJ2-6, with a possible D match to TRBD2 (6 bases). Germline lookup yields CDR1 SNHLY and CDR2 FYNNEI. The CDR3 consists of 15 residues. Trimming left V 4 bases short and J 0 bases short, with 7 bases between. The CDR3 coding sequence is TGTGCCAGCAGTGTCGGGGGCTCTGGGGCCAACGTCCTGACTTTC. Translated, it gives CASSVGGSGANVLTF.